Following are 10 T cell receptor beta chains from one sample sequenced in a study of glioma-infiltrating T cells after dendritic cell vaccination. The method was immunoSEQ multiplex PCR; TCRdb's version includes in-frame clones alone and lacks a portion of them. Counted here are 98,000 or so clones, around 80% occurring once; the ten biggest clones make up about 5%. Time point denoted: after dendritic cell vaccination, including at tumor progression/relapse. This sample comprised blood, obtained after dendritic cell vaccination. These receptors were collected from a human donor with glioblastoma.

The V and J genes are TRBV10-1 and TRBJ1-1; D unclear. CDR1 is WNHNN, CDR2 SYGVQD, per germline (reference sequence). The CDR3 has 14 amino acids. V shed 6 bases and J shed 6 bases, with 17 bases lying between them. In nucleotides, the CDR3 is TGCGCCAGCAGCCCTGGAACGGATCGGGCTGAAGCTTTCTTT. Protein product: CASSPGTDRAEAFF.

The chain carries TRBV6-5 and TRBJ1-6, with TRBD1 identical over 9 bases. CDR1 and CDR2 from the germline V gene are MNHEY and SVGAGI. The CDR3 extends over 15 amino acids. V shed 6 bases and J 10 bases; nucleotides not matched to a gene: 10. The CDR3 coding sequence is TGTGCCAGCAGACAAACAGGGGGCTTGGGGTCACCCCTCCACTTT. The encoded protein is CASRQTGGLGSPLHF.

The rearrangement uses TRBV10-3 and TRBJ1-2; no clear D gene. There are 16 residues in the CDR3. Germline lookup yields CDR1 ENHRY and CDR2 SYGVKD. V shed 3 bases and J shed 3 bases, with 17 bases lying between them. CDR3: CAISDWGGGQDYGYTF. CDR3 bases: TGTGCCATCAGTGATTGGGGAGGTGGGCAGGACTATGGCTACACCTTC.

The V gene is TRBV5-4, the J gene TRBJ2-7, with a tentative D call TRBD1 (5 bases). This CDR3 has 12 residues. The germline V gene encodes CDR1 SGHNT and CDR2 YYREEE (reference sequence). V was shortened by 0 bases and J by 4 bases, with 5 bases between the two germline ends. CDR3 protein: CASSLDRYEQYF. The DNA of the CDR3 is TGTGCCAGCAGCTTGGACAGGTACGAGCAGTACTTC.

The chain is built from TRBV5-1 and TRBJ1-5, with D perhaps TRBD1 (5 bases). Germline V lookup: CDR1 SGHRS, CDR2 YFSETQ. V lost 0 bases, J lost 0 bases, and 13 bases lay in between. CDR3 size: 17 residues. The CDR3 spells CASSLGPGVGSNQPQHF. The CDR3 nucleotides read TGCGCCAGCAGCTTGGGGCCGGGGGTCGGTAGCAATCAGCCCCAGCATTTT. Full variable domain (missing parts from reference TRBV5-1 and TRBJ1-5): KAGVTQTPRYLIKTRGQQVTLSCSPISGHRSVSWYQQTPGQGLQFLFEYFSETQRNKGNFPGRFSGRQFSNSRSEMNVSTLELGDSALYLCASSLGPGVGSNQPQHFGDGTRLSIL.

This chain joins TRBV11-2 and TRBJ2-7; 7 bases line up with TRBD2. The CDR3 covers 15 residues. Losses at the gene ends were 1 base for V and 2 bases for J; bases not matched to a gene: 5. Per germline, CDR1 SGHAT and CDR2 FQNNGV. The CDR3 loop reads CASSLGVGTTYEQYF. DNA for the CDR3: TGTGCCAGCAGCTTAGGGGTCGGGACTACCTACGAGCAGTACTTC.

The chain employs TRBV5-1 and TRBJ2-1; tentatively, D is TRBD1 (6 bases). The CDR3 totals 14 residues. Germline V gene data show CDR1 as SGHRS and CDR2 as YFSETQ. Trimming took 0 bases from V and 5 from J, leaving 9 bases between them. The CDR3 nucleotides are TGCGCCAGCAGCTTGGTTGGACAGAACAATGAGCAGTTCTTC. Residues: CASSLVGQNNEQFF.

J is TRBJ2-5 and V is TRBV9, with 9 bases fitting TRBD2. The germline V gene has CDR1 SGDLS and CDR2 YYNGEE. J gave up 4 bases and V 0 bases, and 7 bases lay outside the gene matches. The CDR3 consists of 16 residues. The CDR3 DNA follows: TGTGCCAGCAGCGTAGTAGGCGGGGGGGCCGGAGAGACCCAGTACTTC. Its translation is CASSVVGGGAGETQYF.

The V and J genes are TRBV2 and TRBJ2-2; TRBD1 agrees at 9 bases. With V trimmed by 6 bases and J by 1 base, 3 bases remained unmatched. The CDR3 consists of 15 residues. In germline, CDR1 is SNHLY, CDR2 FYNNEI. CDR3 bases: TGTGCCAGCAGGAAGGACAGGGGGAACACCGGGGAGCTGTTTTTT. This encodes CASRKDRGNTGELFF.

CDR3 sequence: CASNRHSNTEAFF. The CDR3 nucleotides are TGTGCCAGCAACCGACATTCGAACACTGAAGCTTTCTTT. This chain connects TRBV28 to TRBJ1-1, with D unclear. Trimming cost V 7 bases and J 1 base, with 10 bases left between them. This CDR3 has 13 amino acids. The germline gives CDR1 MDHEN, CDR2 SYDVKM. Complete variable domain (other parts from reference TRBV28 and TRBJ1-1): DVKVTQSSRYLVKRTGEKVFLECVQDMDHENMFWYRQDPGLGLRLIYFSYDVKMKEKGDIPEGYSVSREKKERFSLILESASTNQTSMYLCASNRHSNTEAFFGQGTRLTVV.